This T cell receptor (beta chain) was captured in a study of blood T cell repertoires in COVID-19. Study-wide background: Acute and convalescent COVID-19 specimens originated in the United States, Italy and Spain. T cells, B-cell-depleted T cells, or PBMCs supplied cDNA or gDNA.

Authors' analysis steps: It was from reference gene primer amplification that nucleated cell counts were estimated. Clones were read by immunoSEQ multiplex PCR, and TCRdb kept only the in-frame ones, dropping some. V and J calls and clone size are copied from that table; D and trimming were computed from the DNA. The table shows approximately 58,000 clones, with about nine tenths occurring only once. This CDR3 region has 14 residues. V shed 4 bases and J shed 4 bases, with 11 bases lying between them. In germline, CDR1 is MNHNY, CDR2 SVGAGI (reference sequence). The specimen was peripheral blood. This clonotype was obtained from a woman of 80 years or more with active COVID-19. The rearrangement uses TRBV6-6 and TRBJ1-5, with D possibly TRBD1 on 6 matching bases. The CDR3 region is CASSSRDKNQPQHF. The CDR3 nucleotides read TGTGCCAGCAGTTCCCGGGACAAGAATCAGCCCCAGCATTTT.